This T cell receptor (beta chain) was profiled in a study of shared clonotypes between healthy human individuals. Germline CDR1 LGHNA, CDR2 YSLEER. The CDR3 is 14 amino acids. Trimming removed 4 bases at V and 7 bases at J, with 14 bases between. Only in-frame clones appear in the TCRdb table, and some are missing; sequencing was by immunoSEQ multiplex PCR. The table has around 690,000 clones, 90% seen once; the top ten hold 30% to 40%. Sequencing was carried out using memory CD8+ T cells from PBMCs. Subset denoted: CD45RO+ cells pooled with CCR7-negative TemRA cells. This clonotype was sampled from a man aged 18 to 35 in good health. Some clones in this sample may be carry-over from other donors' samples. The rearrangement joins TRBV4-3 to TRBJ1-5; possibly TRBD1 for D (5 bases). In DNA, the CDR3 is TGCGCCAGCAGCCCCCGGGGGGGTGGACAGCCCCAGCATTTT. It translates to CASSPRGGGQPQHF.